This T cell receptor (beta chain) was identified in a study of T-cell reconstitution after alpha-beta-depleted transplantation in children. Study observations and caveats: T cells produced anew were the main source of T-cell counts and diversity one year after transplant. Two months or so post-transplant, alpha-beta T cells reportedly derived from several hundred expanded graft clones. Surviving recipient cells, namely T cells and thymic progenitors, were the source of high day-60 TCRbeta diversity in some patients.

Unique molecular identifiers were used in preparing the TCRbeta library. TCRdb re-derived calls from the PCR reads in MiXCR, one entry per CDR3 protein. This table has about 170,000 distinct CDR3 sequences, 11% appearing once. This clonotype was recorded many times. The antigen is not known. The CDR3 sequence is 17 residues long. Trimming took 4 bases from V and 0 from J, leaving 17 bases between them. The sequenced sample was PBMCs, obtained before TCRalphabeta/CD19-depleted stem cell transplant. J is TRBJ2-3 and V is TRBV12-3 or TRBV12-4; D might be TRBD2 (5 bases). The receptor's source is a boy between 2 and 10 years old with acute myeloid leukemia, due to receive a stem cell transplant. CDR3 nucleotides: TGTGCCAGCAGTTCCAACAGACTATCCGATAGCACAGATACGCAGTATTTT. Translating gives CASSSNRLSDSTDTQYF.